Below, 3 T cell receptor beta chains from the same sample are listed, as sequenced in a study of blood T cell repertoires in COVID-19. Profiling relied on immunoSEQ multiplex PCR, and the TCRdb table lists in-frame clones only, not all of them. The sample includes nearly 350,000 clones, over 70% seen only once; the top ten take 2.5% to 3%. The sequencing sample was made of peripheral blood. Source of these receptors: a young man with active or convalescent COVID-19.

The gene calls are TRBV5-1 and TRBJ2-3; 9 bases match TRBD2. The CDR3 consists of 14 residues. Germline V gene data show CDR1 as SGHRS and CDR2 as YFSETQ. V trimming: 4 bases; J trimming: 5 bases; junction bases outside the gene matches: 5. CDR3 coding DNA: TGCGCCAGCAGCCACGGGACTAGCCAAGATACGCAGTATTTT. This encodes CASSHGTSQDTQYF.

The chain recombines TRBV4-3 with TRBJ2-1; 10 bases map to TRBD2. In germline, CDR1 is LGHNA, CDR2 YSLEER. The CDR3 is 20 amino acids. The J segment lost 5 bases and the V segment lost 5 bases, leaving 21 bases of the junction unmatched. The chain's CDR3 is CASSYLWEREGPTKHNEQFF. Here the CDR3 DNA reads TGCGCCAGCAGCTACTTATGGGAGCGGGAGGGCCCCACGAAACACAATGAGCAGTTCTTC.

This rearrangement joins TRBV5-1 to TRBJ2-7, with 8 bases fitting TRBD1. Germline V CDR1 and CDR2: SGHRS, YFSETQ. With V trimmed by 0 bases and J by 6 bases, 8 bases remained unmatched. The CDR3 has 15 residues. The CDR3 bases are TGCGCCAGCAGCTTGGGGGGACAGGTTACCAGCGAGCAGTACTTC. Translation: CASSLGGQVTSEQYF.